Described below is a single T cell receptor (beta chain) sequence and its context. cDNA prepared by RNA extraction and subsequent reverse transcription served as the template for sequencing. Data came from immunoSEQ multiplex PCR; TCRdb stores just in-frame clones and leaves some out. The sample contains 150,000 to 200,000 clones, around 57% of which appear only once. The sample originates from a study of CD8+ T cells in alopecia areata. The length of the CDR3 is 15 residues. Trimming cost V 0 bases and J 1 base; bases outside gene matches: 2. Germline V CDR1 and CDR2: SGHRS, YFSETQ. The chain joins TRBV5-1 to TRBJ2-3, with TRBD2 matching over 7 bases. Sequenced material: CD4+ T cells sorted from blood. This receptor was identified in a human donor in good health. The CDR3 bases are TGCGCCAGCAGCTTGGAACTAGCGCGCACAGATACGCAGTATTTT. It yields the protein CASSLELARTDTQYF.